The clone carrying this T cell receptor (beta chain) has a handful of counts. This specimen comes from a study of blood T cells in healthy people across ages. CDR3 length: 17 amino acids. The V and J ends lost 6 bases and 5 bases, in that order; junction bases with no gene match: 16. A second PCR, run for about 6 to 11 cycles, used a sample-barcoded 5' primer plus a J-beta primer mix. A tag from a template-switch adaptor with 12 random nucleotides marked each cDNA molecule. The study obtained at least 3 million CDR3-containing paired-end reads from every sample. One entry per CDR3 protein results from TCRdb running MiXCR on the 5' RACE reads. The repertoire holds roughly 1.5 million distinct CDR3 sequences, with about 45% as singletons. It was ten milliliters of peripheral blood that were drawn from each donor.

The sample was blood. The V gene is TRBV12-3 or TRBV12-4, the J gene TRBJ1-2, with 9 bases lining up with TRBD1. The sequence was obtained from a woman younger than 30 in good health. Here the CDR3 DNA reads TGTGCCAGCAGCCCTCTATTGGGCGGACAGGGGATTTATGGCTACACCTTC. Residues: CASSPLLGGQGIYGYTF.